The 21 T cell receptor beta chains listed next were all sequenced from one sample in a study of T cell repertoires in cytomegalovirus infection. The antigens these receptors bind are not known. From the reads, TCRdb called clonotypes with MiXCR, one entry per CDR3 protein. The table lists some 940,000 distinct CDR3 sequences, approximately 31% of them singletons, with about an eighth in the top ten. Source: cultured CD8+ T cells from PBMCs, taken from culture after CMV antigen stimulation. The origin of the receptors is a human donor in good health (CMV status not recorded). Some clones in this sample may be carry-over from other donors' samples.

The table lists this clonotype with a few counts. The V call is TRBV19, the J call TRBJ2-7; a weak D match, TRBD1 (5 bases). CDR3 size: 12 residues. Trimming took off 3 bases at V and 5 bases at J, with 8 bases between the two ends. Germline loops: CDR1 LNHDA, CDR2 SQIVND (reference sequence). Here the CDR3 reads CASSIQGNEQYF. CDR3 DNA sequence: TGTGCCAGTAGTATCCAGGGAAACGAGCAGTACTTC.

The CDR3 DNA reads as TGTGCCAGCAGTTTATTGGCCAGGGGGTCGCTAGACTATGGCTACACCTTC. It codes for CASSLLARGSLDYGYTF. The chain is built from TRBV28 and TRBJ1-2; TRBD1 aligns across 7 bases. CDR1 and CDR2 from the germline V gene are MDHEN and SYDVKM. J lost 3 bases, V lost 1 base, and 11 bases had no gene match. This CDR3 has 17 amino acids.

The V and J genes are TRBV7-7 and TRBJ2-7, with D perhaps matching TRBD2 (5 bases). The CDR3 loop spans 13 amino acids. Germline V gene lookup returns CDR1 SSHAT and CDR2 FNYEAQ (reference sequence). The CDR3 DNA follows: TGTGCTAGCAGCCCGGGATCGGGCTACGAGCAGTACGTC. It codes for CASSPGSGYEQYV.

This clonotype was found a few times. The chain links TRBV11-2 to TRBJ1-4, with 7 bases lining up with TRBD1. The CDR3 has 15 amino acids. V lost 3 bases, J lost 7 bases, and 8 bases stayed unmatched. CDR1 and CDR2 from the germline V gene are SGHAT and FQNNGV. The CDR3: CASSLTTGLSEKLFF. DNA for the CDR3: TGTGCCAGCAGCTTGACGACAGGGCTAAGTGAAAAACTGTTTTTT.

CDR3 sequence reads: CASKQQRASGNQPQHF. CDR3 DNA: TGTGCCAGTAAGCAACAGAGGGCTTCGGGCAATCAGCCCCAGCATTTT. The chain uses TRBV19 and TRBJ1-5, with unresolved D. The ends were cut back, 7 bases at V and 2 bases at J, with 18 bases in the middle. The CDR3 is 16 residues long. In germline, CDR1 is LNHDA, CDR2 SQIVND (reference sequence).

This clonotype was seen a handful of times. The chain joins TRBV5-1 to TRBJ1-1; D is ambiguous. The CDR3 runs to 14 residues. CDR1 and CDR2 (germline): SGHRS, YFSETQ. Trimming cost V 0 bases and J 6 bases, with 12 bases left between them. The CDR3 DNA reads as TGCGCCAGCAGCTTGGCCGGAGGGCCTTCTGAAGCTTTCTTT. It encodes CASSLAGGPSEAFF.

This clonotype has at least ten counts. The CDR3 loop is CASSLAALTGEQFF. Written as DNA, the CDR3 is TGTGCCAGCAGCTTAGCGGCCTTGACAGGAGAGCAGTTCTTC. The gene calls are TRBV7-2 and TRBJ2-1, with a weak D call TRBD1 (6 bases). V lost 0 bases, J lost 10 bases, and 13 bases lay in between. The CDR3 contains 14 residues. Germline V CDR1 and CDR2: SGHTA, FQGNSA.

The CDR3 loop reads CATTGGRRVTEAFF. As DNA, the CDR3 is TGTGCCACCACGGGGGGCAGAAGGGTCACTGAAGCTTTCTTT. V and J are TRBV13 and TRBJ1-1; D might be TRBD1 (6 bases). The germline CDR1 and CDR2 sequences are PRHDT and FYEKMQ (reference sequence). V was clipped by 10 bases and J by 4 bases, with 19 bases between them. CDR3 length: 14 amino acids.

V gene TRBV7-4 combines with J gene TRBJ1-1; weak D call: TRBD1 (5 bases). Germline V lookup: CDR1 SGHVT, CDR2 SQSDAQ. This CDR3 region has 12 residues. The germline V and J ends were trimmed by 5 bases and 6 bases, with 10 bases remaining between them. The CDR3 DNA reads as TGTGCCAGCAGCGGCGGAGGGGCTGAAGCTTTCTTT. It encodes CASSGGGAEAFF. The full variable domain, its missing parts supplied by reference TRBV7-4 and TRBJ1-1, is GAGVSQSPRYKVAKRGRDVALRCDSISGHVTLYWYRQTLGQGSEVLTYSQSDAQRDKSGRPSGRFSAERPERSVSTLKIQRTEQGDSAVYLCASSGGGAEAFFGQGTRLTVV.

This chain connects TRBV6-1 to TRBJ2-7; maybe TRBD2 (6 bases). CDR3 length equals 15 residues. Germline V gene sequence: CDR1 MNHNS, CDR2 SASEGT. The V and J ends lost 2 bases and 2 bases respectively, with 13 bases between them. CDR3 nucleotides: TGTGCCAGCAGTGAACTAACGGGAGCAACCTACGAGCAGTACGTC. Translated: CASSELTGATYEQYV.

The chain combines TRBV29-1 with TRBJ2-1, with D tentatively TRBD2 (6 bases). Trimming removed 4 bases at V and 6 bases at J, with 7 bases between. There are 11 residues in the CDR3. Germline V lookup: CDR1 SQVTM, CDR2 ANQGSEA. CDR3 DNA sequence: TGCAGCGTTGGCGGGGTCAATGAGCAGTTCTTC. Amino acid sequence: CSVGGVNEQFF.

This clonotype has just a few counts. This chain links TRBV6-2 or TRBV6-3 with TRBJ2-1, with D perhaps given as TRBD1 or TRBD2 (5 bases each). This CDR3 region has 14 residues. Germline CDR1 is MNHEY and CDR2 is SVGEGT. Trimming stripped 8 bases from V and 6 bases from J, with 17 bases between. The CDR3 loop reads CASSPKGTANEQFF. CDR3 bases: TGTGCCAGCTCCCCAAAGGGGACGGCCAATGAGCAGTTCTTC.

Sample share makes this clonotype medium-sized. The V call is TRBV7-8, the J call TRBJ2-7; 9 nucleotides align to TRBD1. The V segment lost 1 base and the J segment 4 bases; nucleotides outside the gene matches: 5. The germline gives CDR1 SGHVS, CDR2 FQNEAQ. The CDR3 length is 15 residues. As DNA, the CDR3 is TGTGCCAGCAGCTTAGTACAGGGGGCCGGGTACGAGCAGTACTTC. Translation: CASSLVQGAGYEQYF.

The V gene is TRBV6-8, the J gene TRBJ1-2; 7 nucleotides agree with TRBD1. The CDR3 totals 15 residues. Germline V gives CDR1 MNHGY, CDR2 SAAAGT. Unmatched junction bases numbered 11, after V lost 2 bases and J lost 8 bases. The CDR3 sequence: CASSYTGQTRDGYTF. In DNA, the CDR3 is TGTGCCAGCAGTTACACGGGACAGACGAGGGACGGCTACACCTTC.

This clonotype was picked up many times. The J gene is TRBJ2-1, the V gene TRBV12-3 or TRBV12-4; TRBD2 matches at 12 bases. The CDR3 is made up of 15 amino acids. V trimming: 2 bases; J trimming: 8 bases; junction bases outside the gene matches: 4. CDR3 coding DNA: TGTGCCAGCAGTTTACAGCTAGCGGGGGGGGATGAGCAGTTCTTC. Encoded protein: CASSLQLAGGDEQFF.

Turning to this clonotype: The junction differs from germline at one of its ends, possibly a read error. This chain connects TRBV4-1 to TRBJ2-2; D could derive from TRBD1 or TRBD2 (5 bases each). The CDR3 is 15 residues long. Germline values: CDR1 MGHRA, CDR2 YSYEKL. In DNA form, the CDR3 reads TGCACCAGCAGCCAAACCACCTTGGGGGTGGGTCAGCTGTTTTTT. Its protein is CTSSQTTLGVGQLFF.

Details on this clonotype: A much larger clone lies a single base off, so this may be a read error. The chain combines TRBV7-2 with TRBJ1-1, with 8 bases that match TRBD1. CDR1 is SGHTA, CDR2 FQGNSA, per germline. J was trimmed by 0 bases and V by 7 bases; bases with no gene match: 7. The length of the CDR3 is 15 residues. The CDR3 sequence is CASNLTGDMNTEAFF. The CDR3 coding sequence is TGTGCCAGCAACTTGACAGGGGACATGAACACTGAAGCTTTCTTT.

This chain connects TRBV27 to TRBJ2-7; D gene uncertain. Germline V gene sequence: CDR1 MNHEY, CDR2 SMNVEV (reference sequence). The ends were cut back, 5 bases at V and 12 bases at J, with 26 bases in the middle. The CDR3 covers 15 residues. DNA of the CDR3: TGTGCCAGCAGTCCCTATAAAGGGCCTACGGAGAGGCGGTACTTC. This encodes CASSPYKGPTERRYF.

This clonotype has ten or more counts. The chain uses TRBV7-9 and TRBJ2-6; D ambiguous. Germline loops: CDR1 SEHNR, CDR2 FQNEAQ (reference sequence). V was trimmed by 5 bases and J by 11 bases, leaving 10 bases between them. The CDR3 is made up of 12 amino acids. In DNA form, the CDR3 reads TGTGCCAGCAGCAAGGGTTCTGACGTCCTGACTTTC. Encoded protein: CASSKGSDVLTF.

This clonotype was found a few times. This chain links TRBV11-2 with TRBJ2-2; D remains unclear. Trimming took off 5 bases at V and 4 bases at J, with 14 bases between the two ends. This CDR3 comprises 15 residues. CDR1 is SGHAT, CDR2 FQNNGV, per germline. This CDR3 reads CASSPIGMGTGELFF. The CDR3 nucleotides read TGTGCCAGCAGCCCCATAGGGATGGGCACCGGGGAGCTGTTTTTT.

The chain uses TRBV5-4 and TRBJ2-2; D remains unclear. Germline assignment: CDR1 SGHNT and CDR2 YYREEE (reference sequence). V was clipped by 1 base and J by 2 bases, with 12 bases between them. This CDR3 has 16 residues. CDR3 sequence: CASSLLISSNTGELFF. Here the CDR3 DNA reads TGTGCCAGCAGCTTGCTAATCTCCAGTAACACCGGGGAGCTGTTTTTT.